This TCR beta chain was identified during a study of T cells in localized non-small cell lung cancer. Study conclusions and caveats: Out of the top 100 tumor clones, a median around 57 were seen in adjacent lung. Compared with tumor, uninvolved adjacent lung displayed greater T cell clonality, ranking highest overall. Because researchers sequenced only one region of the tumor, heterogeneity is still possible. Among blood samples, higher T cell density accompanied longer overall survival.

The repertoire was sequenced with immunoSEQ multiplex PCR; TCRdb's copy has only in-frame clones and lacks some. This table holds tens of thousands of clones, roughly nine tenths found once. Concerning this clone itself: Its antigen is not identified.

CDR3 size: 15 residues. The germline V gene encodes CDR1 WSHSY and CDR2 SAAADI. V lost 3 bases, J lost 10 bases, and 7 bases stayed unmatched. The chain couples TRBV10-2 to TRBJ2-3; TRBD2 aligns across 13 bases. This clonotype originated in a woman aged 35-75 years with stage I lung adenocarcinoma. The sequencing used peripheral blood, collected before any cancer treatment. The CDR3 loop is CASSDGTSGTQPQYF. The CDR3 nucleotides are TGCGCCAGCAGTGACGGGACTAGCGGGACTCAGCCGCAGTATTTT.